A selection of T cell receptor beta chains follows, all from one sample in a study of Ad26.COV2.S vaccination and SARS-CoV-2 variants. Using immunoSEQ multiplex PCR, the repertoire was profiled, and TCRdb retains in-frame clones only, with some absent. Of some 250,000 clones listed, approximately 87% are singletons. Source: peripheral blood, taken in a trial of Ad26.COV2.S vaccine versus placebo. The receptors derive from a person aged 18 to 65 who received the Ad26.COV2.S COVID-19 vaccine or a placebo. The CDR3 runs from the conserved cysteine through the conserved F or W. Fields, in order: clone size, V gene, J gene, D gene, CDR3 protein, CDR3 DNA. The D gene is left open where the match is weak. The size entry is marked missing in some rows and otherwise reads once, few, many or a size class.

-	TRBV3-1/TRBV3-2	TRBJ2-1	-	CASSQGTVVINEQFF	TGTGCCAGCAGCCAAGGCACAGTAGTGATTAATGAGCAGTTCTTC
-	TRBV19	TRBJ2-1	TRBD1	CASSSLAGGLDEQFF	TGTGCCAGTAGTAGTCTGGCAGGGGGCTTAGATGAGCAGTTCTTC
-	TRBV27	TRBJ1-4	TRBD1	CASSSRQGGLLELFF	TGTGCCAGCAGTTCCCGACAGGGCGGGCTCTTGGAATTGTTTTTT
-	TRBV11-3	TRBJ2-7	-	CASSLDRDYEQYF	TGTGCCAGCAGCTTAGATCGGGACTACGAGCAGTACTTC
-	TRBV11-2	TRBJ1-2	TRBD1	CASSFPGQGFYGYTF	TGTGCCAGCAGTTTTCCGGGACAGGGGTTCTATGGCTACACCTTC
-	TRBV28	TRBJ2-7	-	CASSTSLLGGEQYF	TGTGCCAGCAGTACTAGCCTCTTAGGGGGCGAGCAGTACTTC
many	TRBV5-1	TRBJ2-7	TRBD2	CASSALAIGHEQYF	TGCGCCAGCAGCGCACTAGCGATAGGCCACGAGCAGTACTTC
-	TRBV5-3	TRBJ2-3	TRBD2	CARSLEGGGRAEDTQYF	TGTGCCAGAAGCTTGGAAGGCGGCGGGAGGGCCGAAGATACGCAGTATTTT
few	TRBV2	TRBJ2-5	TRBD2	CASKRLAGAETQYF	TGTGCCAGCAAGCGGCTAGCGGGGGCAGAGACCCAGTACTTC
-	TRBV6-5	TRBJ2-7	-	CASGSFLSYEQYF	TGTGCCAGTGGTAGCTTCCTCTCCTACGAGCAGTACTTC
once	TRBV12-3/TRBV12-4	TRBJ2-7	TRBD1	CASSLDRDYEQYF	TGTGCCAGCAGTCTGGACAGGGACTACGAGCAGTACTTC
-	TRBV5-1	TRBJ2-7	-	CASSLNAYEQYF	TGCGCCAGCAGCTTGAACGCCTACGAGCAGTACTTC
-	TRBV28	TRBJ2-1	-	CASSLRKGDNEQFF	TGTGCCAGCAGTTTAAGGAAGGGAGACAATGAGCAGTTCTTC
-	TRBV5-1	TRBJ1-1	TRBD1	CASSPVTGTEAFF	TGCGCCAGCAGCCCGGTGACAGGGACTGAAGCTTTCTTT
-	TRBV14	TRBJ1-1	TRBD1	CASSHSQGVNTEAFF	TGTGCCAGCAGCCACTCACAGGGGGTGAACACTGAAGCTTTCTTT
-	TRBV6-2/TRBV6-3	TRBJ2-5	TRBD2	CASSYGHHTHSGGVFETQYF	TGTGCCAGCAGTTACGGACACCACACCCACAGCGGGGGGGTTTTTGAGACCCAGTACTTC
-	TRBV7-9	TRBJ2-3	-	CASSSLRGTDTQYF	TGTGCCAGCAGCTCCCTCAGGGGTACAGATACGCAGTATTTT
-	TRBV28	TRBJ2-7	-	CASSYPAPHYEQYF	TGTGCCAGCAGTTACCCCGCGCCCCACTACGAGCAGTACTTC
-	TRBV25-1	TRBJ2-3	-	CASSGGSVADTQYF	TGTGCCAGCAGTGGTGGTAGCGTCGCAGATACGCAGTATTTT
-	TRBV30	TRBJ2-2	-	CAGIYGAGELFF	TGTGCCGGAATCTATGGGGCCGGGGAGCTGTTTTTT
once	TRBV28	TRBJ2-2	TRBD2	CASSYSAEAGDTGELFF	TGTGCCAGCAGTTACTCCGCGGAAGCGGGAGACACCGGGGAGCTGTTTTTT
-	TRBV18	TRBJ2-7	-	CASSPQNRDHEQYF	TGTGCCAGCTCACCCCAGAACAGGGACCACGAGCAGTACTTC
-	TRBV5-1	TRBJ1-2	TRBD1	CASSTDRGLYGYTF	TGCGCCAGCAGCACCGACAGGGGGCTCTATGGCTACACCTTC
-	TRBV11-2	TRBJ2-5	TRBD1	CASSPNRQGETQYF	TGTGCCAGCAGCCCCAACCGACAGGGTGAGACCCAGTACTTC
-	TRBV27	TRBJ2-4	-	CASSSRLAKNIQYF	TGTGCCAGCAGTTCCCGGTTAGCCAAAAACATTCAGTACTTC
once	TRBV11-2	TRBJ1-1	-	CASSSPFGGWTEAFF	TGTGCCAGCAGCTCACCCTTTGGGGGCTGGACTGAAGCTTTCTTT
-	TRBV24-1	TRBJ2-5	-	CATSPQAGQETQYF	TGTGCCACCAGTCCCCAGGCCGGGCAAGAGACCCAGTACTTC
once	TRBV30	TRBJ1-1	TRBD1	CAWSWTGVNTEAFF	TGTGCCTGGAGTTGGACAGGGGTGAACACTGAAGCTTTCTTT
-	TRBV5-4	TRBJ2-2	-	CASSFWDGELFF	TGTGCCAGCAGCTTTTGGGACGGGGAGCTGTTTTTT
-	TRBV30	TRBJ2-1	TRBD1	CAWIGGTGLGEQFF	TGTGCCTGGATTGGCGGGACAGGTTTAGGTGAGCAGTTCTTC
-	TRBV7-3	TRBJ2-1	TRBD2	CASSLGGTSRRASNEQFF	TGTGCCAGCAGCTTAGGTGGGACTAGCAGGAGGGCTAGCAATGAGCAGTTCTTC
-	TRBV11-1	TRBJ1-1	-	CASSLLVNTEAFF	TGTGCCAGCAGCTTATTAGTGAACACTGAAGCTTTCTTT
-	TRBV11-2	TRBJ2-1	TRBD2	CASSLDWRGANSYNEQFF	TGTGCCAGCAGCTTAGATTGGCGGGGGGCCAATTCCTACAATGAGCAGTTCTTC
-	TRBV11-2	TRBJ2-5	-	CASSSGWTKQETQYF	TGTGCCAGCAGCTCCGGGTGGACTAAACAAGAGACCCAGTACTTC
-	TRBV18	TRBJ1-2	TRBD1	CASSPLGGTGPLGYTF	TGTGCCAGCTCACCACTCGGTGGGACAGGCCCGTTGGGCTACACCTTC
-	TRBV28	TRBJ1-2	TRBD1	CASSPQGGRFNYGYTF	TGTGCCAGCAGTCCCCAAGGGGGCAGATTTAACTATGGCTACACCTTC
-	TRBV10-3	TRBJ1-4	-	CAISESAGYRVGEKLFF	TGTGCCATCAGTGAGTCGGCCGGGTACAGGGTCGGGGAAAAACTGTTTTTT
-	TRBV30	TRBJ1-5	-	CAWSGKGNQPQHF	TGTGCCTGGAGTGGGAAAGGAAATCAGCCCCAGCATTTT
-	TRBV7-2	TRBJ2-5	-	CASSVPRPGDQETQYF	TGTGCCAGCAGCGTACCCCGCCCGGGGGATCAAGAGACCCAGTACTTC
-	TRBV25-1	TRBJ2-7	-	CASSEYGRGAYEQYF	TGTGCCAGCAGTGAATACGGGCGTGGGGCCTACGAGCAGTACTTC
-	TRBV6-2/TRBV6-3	TRBJ1-1	-	CASSSRQVENTEAFF	TGTGCCAGCAGTTCCCGACAGGTGGAGAACACTGAAGCTTTCTTT
-	TRBV4-3	TRBJ2-3	-	CASSQRNTDTQYF	TGCGCCAGCAGCCAACGAAACACAGATACGCAGTATTTT
-	TRBV5-1	TRBJ2-1	-	CASSYPDRLAREQFF	TGCGCCAGCAGCTACCCAGACAGGCTAGCAAGGGAGCAGTTCTTC
-	TRBV19	TRBJ1-1	-	CASSTTRDTEAFF	TGTGCCAGTAGCACCACGAGGGACACTGAAGCTTTCTTT
-	TRBV6-5	TRBJ1-2	-	CASRGPYGYTF	TGTGCCAGCCGGGGTCCCTATGGCTACACCTTC
-	TRBV4-3	TRBJ1-6	-	CASSQEGGGAYNSPLHF	TGCGCCAGCAGCCAAGAAGGGGGAGGGGCCTATAATTCACCCCTCCACTTT
-	TRBV11-2	TRBJ2-2	-	CASFNTGSTGELFF	TGTGCCAGCTTTAATACAGGGAGCACCGGGGAGCTGTTTTTT
-	TRBV28	TRBJ2-6	-	CASSFPGLSSGANVLTF	TGTGCCAGCAGTTTCCCGGGACTCTCCTCTGGGGCCAACGTCCTGACTTTC
-	TRBV12-3/TRBV12-4	TRBJ1-5	-	CASRTGNQPQHF	TGTGCCAGCAGAACAGGAAATCAGCCCCAGCATTTT
-	TRBV3-1/TRBV3-2	TRBJ2-4	-	CASSQVPVGKNIQYF	TGTGCCAGCAGCCAAGTACCAGTAGGCAAAAACATTCAGTACTTC
-	TRBV11-2	TRBJ2-5	-	CASSSPRDIQETQYF	TGTGCCAGCAGCTCCCCCCGGGACATACAAGAGACCCAGTACTTC
-	TRBV7-9	TRBJ2-1	-	CASSLVVGGPLFF	TGTGCCAGCAGCCTAGTAGTAGGAGGGCCCCTGTTCTTC
-	TRBV27	TRBJ1-2	-	CASTPRGQGLFSYTF	TGTGCCAGCACCCCACGGGGCCAGGGGCTTTTTAGCTACACCTTC